Listed below are T cell receptor beta chains from one sample, sequenced in a study of a mutant IDH1 vaccine in newly diagnosed glioma. TCRdb's table, derived via immunoSEQ multiplex PCR, lists solely in-frame clones and lacks some. The profile shows about 68,000 clones, approximately 81% of them singletons. The antigens these receptors bind are not known. The specimen comprised PBMCs, sampled from a glioma patient whose treatment included an IDH1 peptide vaccine. The source of these receptors is a man aged 18-30 years with glioma. CDR3s include the opening cysteine and the closing phenylalanine or tryptophan. The order of the fields is D gene, V gene, clone size, J gene, CDR3 protein, CDR3 DNA. A D gene is named only where the DNA matches it firmly. Only part of the rows carry a size: once, few, many, or a class if the clone is expanded.

>NA|TRBV5-1|NA|TRBJ2-1
CASTASPAGTYNEQFF
TGCGCCAGCACCGCCTCACCGGCGGGGACCTACAATGAGCAGTTCTTC
>NA|TRBV30|NA|TRBJ2-5
CAWSPIETQYF
TGTGCCTGGAGTCCCATAGAGACCCAGTACTTC
>TRBD1|TRBV18|once|TRBJ1-1
CASSLGQVNTEAFF
TGTGCCAGCTCCTTGGGACAGGTGAACACTGAAGCTTTCTTT
>TRBD1|TRBV5-6|NA|TRBJ2-3
CASSTRQGTPQNTQYF
TGTGCCAGCAGCACCCGACAGGGGACGCCTCAGAATACGCAGTATTTT
>TRBD1|TRBV7-2|NA|TRBJ2-1
CASSGGQGVMDEQFF
TGTGCCAGCAGTGGCGGACAGGGGGTAATGGATGAGCAGTTCTTC
>NA|TRBV6-1|NA|TRBJ1-2
CASSDVLGGYTF
TGTGCCAGCAGTGACGTGTTGGGCGGCTACACCTTC
>NA|TRBV29-1|NA|TRBJ1-2
CSVVSDSFWGYTF
TGCAGCGTTGTATCTGACAGCTTCTGGGGCTACACCTTC
>NA|TRBV25-1|NA|TRBJ2-7
CASSRDFLYEQYF
TGTGCCAGCAGCCGGGACTTCCTCTACGAGCAGTACTTC
>NA|TRBV7-9|NA|TRBJ2-7
CASSLGGPVEQYF
TGTGCCAGCAGCTTAGGGGGGCCGGTCGAGCAGTACTTC
>NA|TRBV28|NA|TRBJ2-1
CASSFRRRQFYNEQFF
TGTGCCAGCAGTTTCCGCCGCAGACAGTTCTACAATGAGCAGTTCTTC
>NA|TRBV7-3|NA|TRBJ1-3
CASSSTGLSGNTIYF
TGTGCCAGCAGTTCTACAGGTCTCTCTGGAAACACCATATATTTT
>NA|TRBV7-9|NA|TRBJ1-5
CASSLGDRQGNQPQHF
TGTGCCAGCAGCTTAGGGGACCGTCAAGGTAATCAGCCCCAGCATTTT
>NA|TRBV7-9|once|TRBJ1-1
CASSLEGGTEAFF
TGTGCCAGCAGCTTAGAAGGAGGGACTGAAGCTTTCTTT
>NA|TRBV30|few|TRBJ2-1
CAWLQGFGDEQFF
TGTGCCTGGCTCCAAGGCTTCGGGGATGAGCAGTTCTTC
>NA|TRBV5-1|NA|TRBJ2-2
CASLLVAGELFF
TGCGCCAGCCTCTTGGTCGCCGGGGAGCTGTTTTTT
>NA|TRBV6-6|NA|TRBJ2-3
CASSPWKGRVTDTQYF
TGTGCCAGCAGCCCGTGGAAGGGAAGGGTCACAGATACGCAGTATTTT
>TRBD1|TRBV4-3|NA|TRBJ1-3
CASSQLTGTGNTIYF
TGCGCCAGCAGCCAACTGACAGGGACTGGAAACACCATATATTTT
>TRBD1|TRBV5-8|NA|TRBJ1-4
CASSLATGGNEKLFF
TGTGCCAGCAGCTTGGCGACAGGGGGTAATGAAAAACTGTTTTTT
>NA|TRBV19|NA|TRBJ1-5
CASSGQINQPQHF
TGTGCCAGTAGTGGACAGATAAATCAGCCCCAGCATTTT
>NA|TRBV15|NA|TRBJ2-1
CATSILRAHEQFF
TGTGCCACCAGCATACTTAGGGCTCATGAGCAGTTCTTC
>NA|TRBV7-9|NA|TRBJ2-1
CASSLTRAEFFF
TGTGCCAGCAGCTTAACCAGGGCCGAGTTCTTCTTC
>NA|TRBV19|NA|TRBJ1-2
CASTFNPGSLYGYTF
TGTGCCAGTACTTTTAATCCGGGGAGCCTCTATGGCTACACCTTC
>NA|TRBV19|NA|TRBJ2-2
CASSITRGNTGELFF
TGTGCCAGTAGTATTACACGGGGGAACACCGGGGAGCTGTTTTTT
>TRBD2|TRBV7-9|NA|TRBJ2-3
CASSFISGGRDTQYF
TGTGCCAGCAGCTTTATTAGCGGGGGGAGAGATACGCAGTATTTT
>NA|TRBV7-2|NA|TRBJ1-4
CASRYTGTFDEKLFF
TGTGCCAGCAGGTATACAGGGACGTTTGACGAAAAACTGTTTTTT
>NA|TRBV30|NA|TRBJ1-6
CAWSVRRGSSYNSPLHF
TGTGCCTGGAGTGTACGGCGGGGTAGCTCCTATAATTCACCCCTCCACTTT
>TRBD1|TRBV4-3|NA|TRBJ1-5
CASSQGQGIQPQHF
TGCGCCAGCAGCCAAGGACAGGGAATTCAGCCCCAGCATTTT
>NA|TRBV7-8|NA|TRBJ1-3
CASSLAPGQRRYF
TGTGCCAGCAGCTTAGCGCCTGGGCAACGGAGATATTTT
>TRBD1|TRBV7-9|NA|TRBJ1-3
CASSPRTGEESGNTIYF
TGTGCCAGCAGCCCACGGACAGGGGAAGAGTCTGGAAACACCATATATTTT
>NA|TRBV29-1|once|TRBJ1-1
CRAENTEAFF
TGCAGAGCTGAGAACACTGAAGCTTTCTTT
>NA|TRBV5-1|NA|TRBJ2-5
CASSTPRGGAGETQYF
TGCGCCAGCAGCACCCCCAGGGGGGGCGCGGGGGAGACCCAGTACTTC
>NA|TRBV2|NA|TRBJ1-1
CASGGEDYTEAFF
TGTGCCAGCGGGGGGGAGGATTACACTGAAGCTTTCTTT
>NA|TRBV6-5|NA|TRBJ1-5
CASSYSTQSPQHF
TGTGCCAGCAGTTACTCTACGCAATCGCCCCAGCATTTT